This T cell receptor beta chain was recorded in a study of T-cell memory formation after mild COVID-19. Study-level results: A balance of CD4 and CD8 characterized clones contracting day 15 to 85, whereas later expanders leaned CD4+.

This clonotype was seen only a few times. As yet, its antigen is unknown. TCRdb called the 5' RACE reads again in MiXCR, with one record for every CDR3 protein. The sample contains 300,000 to 350,000 distinct CDR3 sequences, approximately 13% of which appear only once. The CDR3 contains 14 residues. Germline trimming cut 5 bases from V and 0 bases from J; bases unmatched to any gene: 3. The germline CDR1 and CDR2 sequences are SEHNR and FQNEAQ (reference sequence). The TCR comes from a man younger than 35 who had mild COVID-19 (a few samples of this study predate the infection). Cell type and time point are not known. Sequenced input: PBMCs or a T cell subset sorted from them (not recorded which). The chain combines TRBV7-9 with TRBJ1-1; 7 bases are a match to TRBD1. This CDR3 is CASSRDSMNTEAFF. The CDR3 DNA follows: TGTGCCAGCAGCCGGGACAGCATGAACACTGAAGCTTTCTTT.